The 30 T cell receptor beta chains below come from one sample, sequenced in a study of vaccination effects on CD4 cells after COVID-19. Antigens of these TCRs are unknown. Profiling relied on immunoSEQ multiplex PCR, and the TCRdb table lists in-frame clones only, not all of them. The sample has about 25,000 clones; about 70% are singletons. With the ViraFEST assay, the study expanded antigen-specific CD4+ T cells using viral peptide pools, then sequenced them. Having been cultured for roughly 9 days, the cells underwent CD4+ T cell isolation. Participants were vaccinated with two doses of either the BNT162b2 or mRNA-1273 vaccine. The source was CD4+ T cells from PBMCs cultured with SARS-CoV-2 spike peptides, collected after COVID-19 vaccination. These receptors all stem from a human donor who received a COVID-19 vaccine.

In nucleotides, the CDR3 is TGTGCCACCAGTGGGAAGACAGATACGCAGTATTTT. It encodes CATSGKTDTQYF. The V call is TRBV24-1, the J call TRBJ2-3; no clear D gene. Looked up from germline, CDR1 is KGHDR and CDR2 is SFDVKD. This CDR3 spans 12 amino acids. V was cut by 5 bases and J by 3 bases, with 5 bases left in between.

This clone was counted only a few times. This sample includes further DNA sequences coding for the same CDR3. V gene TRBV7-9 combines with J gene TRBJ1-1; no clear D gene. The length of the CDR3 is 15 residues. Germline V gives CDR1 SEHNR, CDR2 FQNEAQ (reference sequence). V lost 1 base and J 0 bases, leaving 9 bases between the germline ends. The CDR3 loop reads CASSLDGSLNTEAFF. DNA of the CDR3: TGTGCCAGCAGCTTAGACGGGTCTCTGAACACTGAAGCTTTCTTT.

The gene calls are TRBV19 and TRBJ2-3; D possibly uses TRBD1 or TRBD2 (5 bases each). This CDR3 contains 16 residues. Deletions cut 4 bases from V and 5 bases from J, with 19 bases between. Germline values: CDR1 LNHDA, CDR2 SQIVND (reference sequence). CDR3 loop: CASSKSGTVKGDTQYF. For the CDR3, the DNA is TGTGCCAGTAGTAAGTCCGGGACCGTAAAGGGAGATACGCAGTATTTT.

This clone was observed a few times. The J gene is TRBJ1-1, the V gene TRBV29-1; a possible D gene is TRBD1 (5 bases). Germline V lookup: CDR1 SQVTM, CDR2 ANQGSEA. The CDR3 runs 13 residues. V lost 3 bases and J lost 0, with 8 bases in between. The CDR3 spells CSVDRQMNTEAFF. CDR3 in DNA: TGCAGCGTTGACAGACAGATGAACACTGAAGCTTTCTTT.

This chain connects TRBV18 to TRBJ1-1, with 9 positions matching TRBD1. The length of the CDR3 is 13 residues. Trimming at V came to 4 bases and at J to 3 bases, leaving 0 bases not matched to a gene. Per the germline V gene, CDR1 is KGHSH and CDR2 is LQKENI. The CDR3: CASSRDRDTEAFF. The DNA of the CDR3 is TGTGCCAGCTCACGGGACAGGGACACTGAAGCTTTCTTT. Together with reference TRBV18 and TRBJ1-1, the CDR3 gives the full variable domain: NAGVMQNPRHLVRRRGQEARLRCSPMKGHSHVYWYRQLPEEGLKFMVYLQKENIIDESGMPKERFSAEFPKEGPSILRIQQVVRGDSAAYFCASSRDRDTEAFFGQGTRLTVV.

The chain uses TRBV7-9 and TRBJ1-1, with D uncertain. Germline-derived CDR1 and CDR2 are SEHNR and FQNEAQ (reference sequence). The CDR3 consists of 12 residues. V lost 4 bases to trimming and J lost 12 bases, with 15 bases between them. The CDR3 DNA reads TGTGCCAGCAGCTCGGACGGTCCTTTTACTTTCTTT. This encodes CASSSDGPFTFF. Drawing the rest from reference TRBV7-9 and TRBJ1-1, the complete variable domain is DTGVSQNPRHKITKRGQNVTFRCDPISEHNRLYWYRQTLGQGPEFLTYFQNEAQLEKSRLLSDRFSAERPKGSFSTLEIQRTEQGDSAMYLCASSSDGPFTFFGQGTRLTVV.

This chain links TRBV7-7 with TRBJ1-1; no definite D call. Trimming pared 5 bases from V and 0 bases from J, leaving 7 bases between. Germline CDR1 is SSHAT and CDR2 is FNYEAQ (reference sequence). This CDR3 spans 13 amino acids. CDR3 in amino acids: CASSPQVNTEAFF. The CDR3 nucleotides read TGTGCCAGCAGCCCGCAAGTGAACACTGAAGCTTTCTTT.

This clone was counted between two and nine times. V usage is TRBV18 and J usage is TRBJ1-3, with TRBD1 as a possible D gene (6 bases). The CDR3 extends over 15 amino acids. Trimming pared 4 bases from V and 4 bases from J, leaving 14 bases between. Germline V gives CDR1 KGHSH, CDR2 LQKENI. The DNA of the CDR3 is TGTGCCAGCTCACAAACGGCAGGGGTCGGAAACACCATATATTTT. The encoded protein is CASSQTAGVGNTIYF.

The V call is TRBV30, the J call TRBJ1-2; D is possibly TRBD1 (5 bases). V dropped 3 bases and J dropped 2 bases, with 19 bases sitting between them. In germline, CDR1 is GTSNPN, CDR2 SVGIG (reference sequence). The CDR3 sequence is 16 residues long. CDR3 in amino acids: CAWRGGRKGSNYGYTF. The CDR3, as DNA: TGTGCCTGGAGGGGGGGGAGGAAGGGTTCGAACTATGGCTACACCTTC.

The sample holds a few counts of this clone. The DNA for the CDR3 is TGTGCCAGCAGTTTCGGGACTAAGGGCTACACCTTC. This codes for CASSFGTKGYTF. The chain combines TRBV12-3 or TRBV12-4 with TRBJ1-2, with D perhaps TRBD1 (5 bases). The V end lost 3 bases, the J end lost 8 bases, and 10 bases lay between the germline ends. The CDR3 sequence is 12 residues long.

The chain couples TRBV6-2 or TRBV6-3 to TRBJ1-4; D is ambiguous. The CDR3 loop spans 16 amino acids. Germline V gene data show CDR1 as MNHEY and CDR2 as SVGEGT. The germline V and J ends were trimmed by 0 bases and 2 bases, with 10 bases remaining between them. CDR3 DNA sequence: TGTGCCAGCAGTTACTCAGAAATGGAGACTAATGAAAAACTGTTTTTT. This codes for CASSYSEMETNEKLFF.

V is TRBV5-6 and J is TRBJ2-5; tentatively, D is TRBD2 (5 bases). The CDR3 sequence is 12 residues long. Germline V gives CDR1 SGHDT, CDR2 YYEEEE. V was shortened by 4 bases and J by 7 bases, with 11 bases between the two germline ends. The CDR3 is CASSVQRVTQYF. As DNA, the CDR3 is TGTGCCAGCAGCGTTCAGAGGGTGACCCAGTACTTC.

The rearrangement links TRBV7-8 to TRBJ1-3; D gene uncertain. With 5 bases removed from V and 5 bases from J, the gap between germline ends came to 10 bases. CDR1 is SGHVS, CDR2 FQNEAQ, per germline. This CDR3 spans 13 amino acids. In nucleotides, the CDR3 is TGTGCCAGCAGCCTTTCCCAAAGAAACACCATATATTTT. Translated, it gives CASSLSQRNTIYF.

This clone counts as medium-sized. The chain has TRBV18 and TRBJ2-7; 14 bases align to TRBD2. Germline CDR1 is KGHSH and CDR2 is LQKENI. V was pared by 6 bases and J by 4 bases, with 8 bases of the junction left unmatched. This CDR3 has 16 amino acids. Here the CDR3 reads CASSQGTSGSGYEQYF. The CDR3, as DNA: TGTGCCAGCTCGCAAGGGACTAGCGGGAGCGGATACGAGCAGTACTTC.

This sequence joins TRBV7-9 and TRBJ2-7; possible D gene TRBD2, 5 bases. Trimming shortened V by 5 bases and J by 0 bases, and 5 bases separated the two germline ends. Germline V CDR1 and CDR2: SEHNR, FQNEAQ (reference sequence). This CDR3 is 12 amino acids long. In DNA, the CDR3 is TGTGCCAGCAGCGGGAGCTCCTACGAGCAGTACTTC. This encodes CASSGSSYEQYF.

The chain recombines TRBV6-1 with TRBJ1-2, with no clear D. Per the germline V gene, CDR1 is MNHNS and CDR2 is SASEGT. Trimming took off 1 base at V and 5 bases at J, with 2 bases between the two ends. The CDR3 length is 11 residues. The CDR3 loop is CASSEGYGYTF. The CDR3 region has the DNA TGTGCCAGCAGTGAAGGGTATGGCTACACCTTC.

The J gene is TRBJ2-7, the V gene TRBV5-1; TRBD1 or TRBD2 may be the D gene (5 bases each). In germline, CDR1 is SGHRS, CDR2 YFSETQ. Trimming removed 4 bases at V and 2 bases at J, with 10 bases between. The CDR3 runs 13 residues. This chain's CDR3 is CASSELGAYEQYF. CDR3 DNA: TGCGCCAGCAGCGAACTAGGGGCCTACGAGCAGTACTTC.

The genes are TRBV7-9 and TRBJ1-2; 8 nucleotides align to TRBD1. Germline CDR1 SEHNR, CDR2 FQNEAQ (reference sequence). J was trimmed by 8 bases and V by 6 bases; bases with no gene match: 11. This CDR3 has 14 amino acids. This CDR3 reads CASRGRDRQKGYTF. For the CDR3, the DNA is TGTGCCAGCAGGGGGAGGGACAGGCAGAAAGGCTACACCTTC.

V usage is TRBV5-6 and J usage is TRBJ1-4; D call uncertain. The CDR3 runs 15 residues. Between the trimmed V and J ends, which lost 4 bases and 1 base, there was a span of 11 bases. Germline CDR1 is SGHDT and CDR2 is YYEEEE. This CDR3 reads CASSRWAQTNEKLFF. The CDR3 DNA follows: TGTGCCAGCAGCCGCTGGGCTCAAACTAATGAAAAACTGTTTTTT.

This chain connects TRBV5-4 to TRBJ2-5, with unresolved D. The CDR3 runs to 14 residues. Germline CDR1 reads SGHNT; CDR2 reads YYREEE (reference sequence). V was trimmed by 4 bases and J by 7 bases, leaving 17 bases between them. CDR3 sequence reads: CASSPDGMKMTQYF. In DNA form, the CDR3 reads TGTGCCAGCAGCCCGGACGGAATGAAGATGACCCAGTACTTC.

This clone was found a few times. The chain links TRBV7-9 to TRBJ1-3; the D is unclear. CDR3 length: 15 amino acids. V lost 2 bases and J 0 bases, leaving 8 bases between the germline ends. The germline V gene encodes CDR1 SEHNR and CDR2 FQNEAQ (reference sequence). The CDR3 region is CASSLRASSGNTIYF. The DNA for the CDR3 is TGTGCCAGCAGCTTAAGGGCTAGCTCTGGAAACACCATATATTTT. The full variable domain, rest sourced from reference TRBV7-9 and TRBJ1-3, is DTGVSQNPRHKITKRGQNVTFRCDPISEHNRLYWYRQTLGQGPEFLTYFQNEAQLEKSRLLSDRFSAERPKGSFSTLEIQRTEQGDSAMYLCASSLRASSGNTIYFGEGSWLTVV.

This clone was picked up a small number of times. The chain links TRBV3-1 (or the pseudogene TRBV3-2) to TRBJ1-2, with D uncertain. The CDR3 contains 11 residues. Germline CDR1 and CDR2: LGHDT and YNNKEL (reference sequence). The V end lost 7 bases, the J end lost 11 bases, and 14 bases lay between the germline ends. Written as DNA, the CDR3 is TGTGCCAGCAACGGGAGAAGAGGGTACACCTTC. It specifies CASNGRRGYTF.

CDR3 residues: CASSPGAGVGAYEQYF. In DNA, the CDR3 is TGTGCCAGCAGCCCTGGGGCAGGGGTGGGGGCCTACGAGCAGTACTTC. The genes are TRBV9 and TRBJ2-7; D might be TRBD1 (6 bases). The length of the CDR3 is 16 residues. Germline V gene lookup returns CDR1 SGDLS and CDR2 YYNGEE. V lost 4 bases and J lost 2, with 19 bases in between.

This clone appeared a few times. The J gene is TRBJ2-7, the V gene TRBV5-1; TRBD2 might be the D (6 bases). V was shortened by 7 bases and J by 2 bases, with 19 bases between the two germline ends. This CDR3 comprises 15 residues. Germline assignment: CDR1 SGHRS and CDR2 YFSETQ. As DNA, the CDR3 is TGCGCCAGCGGACCCGGAGGGACGGATCCCTACGAGCAGTACTTC. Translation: CASGPGGTDPYEQYF.

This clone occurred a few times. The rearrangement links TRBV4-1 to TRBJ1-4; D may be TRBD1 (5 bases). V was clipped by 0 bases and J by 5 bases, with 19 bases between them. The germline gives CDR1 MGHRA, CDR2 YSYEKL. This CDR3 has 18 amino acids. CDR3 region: CASSQDKPPGRRNEKLFF. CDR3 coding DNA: TGCGCCAGCAGCCAAGATAAACCCCCGGGACGAAGGAATGAAAAACTGTTTTTT.

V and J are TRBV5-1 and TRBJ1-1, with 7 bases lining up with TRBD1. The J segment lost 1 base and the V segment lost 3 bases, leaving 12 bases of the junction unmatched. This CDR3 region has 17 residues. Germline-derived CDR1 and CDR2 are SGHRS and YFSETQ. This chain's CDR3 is CASSSGVRGQKNTEAFF. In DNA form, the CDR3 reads TGCGCCAGCAGCTCGGGGGTTAGGGGGCAAAAGAACACTGAAGCTTTCTTT.

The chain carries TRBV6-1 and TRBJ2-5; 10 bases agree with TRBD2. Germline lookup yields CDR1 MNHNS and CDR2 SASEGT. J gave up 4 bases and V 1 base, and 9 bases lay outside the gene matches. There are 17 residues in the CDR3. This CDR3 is CASSEVWSGRAVETQYF. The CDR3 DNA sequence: TGTGCCAGCAGTGAAGTATGGAGCGGGAGGGCCGTAGAGACCCAGTACTTC.

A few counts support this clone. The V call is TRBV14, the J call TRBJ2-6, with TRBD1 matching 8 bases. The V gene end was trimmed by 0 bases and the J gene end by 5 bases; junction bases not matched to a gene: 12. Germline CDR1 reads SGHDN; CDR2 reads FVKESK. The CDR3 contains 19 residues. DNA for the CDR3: TGTGCCAGCAGCCAAGATCTAACAGGGGGGAGGAACTGGGCCAACGTCCTGACTTTC. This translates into CASSQDLTGGRNWANVLTF.

CDR3 DNA sequence: TGCGCCAGCAGGAGGCAGGGGGCCCTGAACACTGAAGCTTTCTTT. It translates to CASRRQGALNTEAFF. The chain couples TRBV5-1 to TRBJ1-1; TRBD1 matches 8 bases. The germline CDR1 and CDR2 sequences are SGHRS and YFSETQ. J lost 0 bases, V lost 5 bases, and 6 bases had no gene match. The CDR3 totals 15 residues.

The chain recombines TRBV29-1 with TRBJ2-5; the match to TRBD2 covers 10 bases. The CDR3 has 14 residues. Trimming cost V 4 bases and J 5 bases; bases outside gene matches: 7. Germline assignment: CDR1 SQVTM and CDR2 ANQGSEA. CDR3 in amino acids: CSVATSGVGETQYF. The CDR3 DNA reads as TGCAGCGTTGCCACTAGCGGGGTTGGTGAGACCCAGTACTTC.